The 22 T cell receptor beta chains presented below share a single source sample, sequenced in a study of blood T cell repertoires in COVID-19. Repertoires were generated with immunoSEQ multiplex PCR, while TCRdb's copy carries only in-frame clones and drops some. The repertoire holds some 180,000 clones, approximately 85% seen once, with about 6.3% in the top ten. Sample: PBMCs or T cells enriched from blood (not recorded which). These receptors were taken from a man aged 40-55 years who had recovered from COVID-19.

The chain uses TRBV5-1 and TRBJ2-2; D is ambiguous. The CDR3 runs 14 residues. Germline loops: CDR1 SGHRS, CDR2 YFSETQ. The V and J ends lost 2 bases and 7 bases respectively, with 12 bases between them. The CDR3 DNA follows: TGCGCCAGCAGCTTAGAAGCTATCAACGGGGAGCTGTTTTTT. Protein: CASSLEAINGELFF. The full variable domain, in which reference TRBV5-1 and TRBJ2-2 provide the parts outside the CDR3, is KAGVTQTPRYLIKTRGQQVTLSCSPISGHRSVSWYQQTPGQGLQFLFEYFSETQRNKGNFPGRFSGRQFSNSRSEMNVSTLELGDSALYLCASSLEAINGELFFGEGSRLTVL.

V gene TRBV13 combines with J gene TRBJ2-7, with D possibly being TRBD1 (6 bases). There are 11 residues in the CDR3. Deletions cut 5 bases from V and 7 bases from J, with 9 bases between. Germline loops: CDR1 PRHDT, CDR2 FYEKMQ (reference sequence). The DNA of the CDR3 is TGTGCCAGCAGCCGAGACAGGGAGCAGTACTTC. As protein: CASSRDREQYF. Supplemented by reference TRBV13 and TRBJ2-7, the full variable domain reads AAGVIQSPRHLIKEKRETATLKCYPIPRHDTVYWYQQGPGQDPQFLISFYEKMQSDKGSIPDRFSAQQFSDYHSELNMSSLELGDSALYFCASSRDREQYFGPGTRLTVT.

The rearrangement uses TRBV29-1 and TRBJ2-3; 9 bases align to TRBD2. CDR1 SQVTM and CDR2 ANQGSEA come from the germline V gene. With 0 bases clipped from V and 0 bases from J, the junction kept 4 bases outside the gene matches. There are 16 residues in the CDR3. The CDR3 coding sequence is TGCAGCGTTGAAGATCGACTAGCGGCTAGCACAGATACGCAGTATTTT. Translated, it gives CSVEDRLAASTDTQYF.

This clone has only a few counts. The V gene is TRBV3-1 (or the pseudogene TRBV3-2), the J gene TRBJ1-1, with D possibly being TRBD1 (5 bases). CDR3 length: 14 residues. Trimming shortened V by 5 bases and J by 0 bases, and 10 bases separated the two germline ends. CDR1 and CDR2 (germline): LGHDT, YNNKEL (reference sequence). CDR3 amino acids: CASSATVMNTEAFF. The CDR3 DNA reads as TGTGCCAGCAGCGCGACAGTTATGAACACTGAAGCTTTCTTT.

V gene TRBV15 combines with J gene TRBJ2-7; 12 bases are shared with TRBD2. Trimming removed 1 base from V and 7 bases from J; junction bases left unmatched: 8. Germline-derived CDR1 and CDR2 are LNHNV and YYDKDF (reference sequence). The CDR3 loop spans 16 amino acids. Written as DNA, the CDR3 is TGTGCCACCAGCAGAGCCAGGACTAGCGGGACTGGAGAGCAGTACTTC. This translates into CATSRARTSGTGEQYF.

The gene calls are TRBV27 and TRBJ1-1; 7 bases match TRBD1. V dropped 8 bases and J dropped 4; count of bases not matched to a gene: 28. The length of the CDR3 is 20 residues. Germline CDR1 and CDR2: MNHEY and SMNVEV (reference sequence). CDR3 residues: CASSRGQGTLLGSRGTEAFF. CDR3 in DNA: TGTGCCAGCTCGAGGGGGCAGGGAACCCTTCTGGGGTCTCGGGGCACTGAAGCTTTCTTT.

This clone showed up just once. V gene TRBV27 combines with J gene TRBJ1-2, with 7 positions matching TRBD1. The CDR3 loop spans 13 amino acids. Unmatched junction bases numbered 4, after V lost 5 bases and J lost 4 bases. Germline-derived CDR1 and CDR2 are MNHEY and SMNVEV (reference sequence). This chain's CDR3 is CASSPSGGYGYTF. In nucleotides, the CDR3 is TGTGCCAGCAGTCCCTCAGGGGGCTATGGCTACACCTTC.

Only one count was recorded for this clone. The V call is TRBV2, the J call TRBJ1-5; 9 bases match TRBD1. The CDR3 length is 15 residues. The V gene's germline CDR1 is SNHLY and CDR2 FYNNEI. The trim removed 5 bases at V and 7 bases at J, leaving 9 bases unmatched. The CDR3 sequence: CASSNRDREYQPQHF. CDR3 coding DNA: TGTGCCAGCAGTAACCGGGACAGGGAGTACCAGCCCCAGCATTTT.

The chain has TRBV27 and TRBJ2-5, with 14 bases identical to TRBD2. The CDR3 runs to 15 residues. Germline CDR1 reads MNHEY; CDR2 reads SMNVEV (reference sequence). Unmatched junction bases numbered 3, after V lost 5 bases and J lost 4 bases. The DNA of the CDR3 is TGTGCCAGCAGTCCCGGGACTAGCGGGGGAGAGACCCAGTACTTC. Amino acids: CASSPGTSGGETQYF.

This clone occurred once. The V call is TRBV6-5, the J call TRBJ1-3; tentatively, D is TRBD1 (6 bases). Germline V gene lookup returns CDR1 MNHEY and CDR2 SVGAGI. V shed 9 bases and J shed 2 bases, with 17 bases lying between them. This CDR3 has 15 residues. The CDR3 sequence is CASPTGTQPGNTIYF. In DNA, the CDR3 is TGTGCCAGTCCCACAGGGACCCAACCTGGAAACACCATATATTTT.

The chain employs TRBV2 and TRBJ1-1, with D uncertain. Deletions cut 6 bases from V and 1 base from J, with 9 bases between. Germline loops: CDR1 SNHLY, CDR2 FYNNEI. The CDR3 sequence is 13 residues long. CDR3 sequence reads: CASSDDTNTEAFF. CDR3 bases: TGTGCCAGCAGCGATGACACGAACACTGAAGCTTTCTTT.

The chain employs TRBV12-5 and TRBJ1-3; 8 bases align to TRBD1. Germline loops: CDR1 LGHNT, CDR2 FRNRAP. V shed 2 bases and J 6 bases; nucleotides not matched to a gene: 6. The CDR3 loop spans 15 amino acids. The CDR3 loop is CASGLRQGAENTIYF. The CDR3 coding sequence is TGTGCTAGTGGTTTGCGGCAGGGGGCAGAAAACACCATATATTTT.

This chain uses TRBV6-2 or TRBV6-3 with TRBJ2-3, with D maybe TRBD1 (5 bases). The V end lost 6 bases, the J end lost 2 bases, and 12 bases lay between the germline ends. The CDR3 has 14 residues. CDR1 is MNHEY, CDR2 SVGEGT, per germline. CDR3 nucleotides: TGTGCCAGCAGCCTAAAGGGGTTCACAGATACGCAGTATTTT. Its translation is CASSLKGFTDTQYF.

In DNA, the CDR3 is TGTGCCAGCAAATTAACAGGGGGGTCGTACGAGCAGTACTTC. It encodes CASKLTGGSYEQYF. J is TRBJ2-7 and V is TRBV6-5; 8 bases match TRBD1. Germline CDR1 and CDR2: MNHEY and SVGAGI. CDR3 length: 14 residues. V dropped 7 bases and J dropped 4; count of bases not matched to a gene: 9.

The V gene is TRBV6-5, the J gene TRBJ2-5; possible D gene TRBD2, 6 bases. Germline CDR1 MNHEY, CDR2 SVGAGI. V was cut by 7 bases and J by 0 bases, with 15 bases left in between. This CDR3 comprises 15 residues. The CDR3 coding sequence is TGTGCCAGCACCATGCGGGGCAGGTACCAAGAGACCCAGTACTTC. Protein: CASTMRGRYQETQYF.

This rearrangement joins TRBV21-1 to TRBJ1-5; TRBD1, the table's D call, lacks a check against the DNA. TRBV21-1 is flagged as a pseudogene. The CDR3 sequence is 16 residues long. CDR3 protein: CASSKALSEQGSPQHF. The CDR3 DNA sequence: TGTGCCAGCAGCAAAGCGCTTTCTGAGCAGGGCAGCCCCCAGCATTTT.

The chain carries TRBV28 and TRBJ1-2; 7 bases are a match to TRBD1. CDR3 length: 11 residues. Germline V gene data show CDR1 as MDHEN and CDR2 as SYDVKM. The V and J ends lost 9 bases and 7 bases, in that order; junction bases with no gene match: 5. In DNA form, the CDR3 reads TGTGCCAGTCAGGGGGGATCTGGCTACACCTTC. Translated, it gives CASQGGSGYTF.

This clone was seen only a few times. The V gene is TRBV5-4, the J gene TRBJ2-7; D unclear. With 3 bases removed from V and 0 bases from J, the gap between germline ends came to 7 bases. The germline V gene encodes CDR1 SGHNT and CDR2 YYREEE (reference sequence). The CDR3 totals 13 residues. The CDR3 is CASSSRVSYEQYF. The CDR3 DNA reads TGTGCCAGCAGCTCTCGGGTCTCCTACGAGCAGTACTTC.

The gene calls are TRBV30 and TRBJ1-2, with D perhaps TRBD1 (5 bases). The germline V and J ends were trimmed by 5 bases and 0 bases, with 16 bases remaining between them. Germline V gene data show CDR1 as GTSNPN and CDR2 as SVGIG (reference sequence). This CDR3 has 15 residues. CDR3 residues: CAWAHLGQANYGYTF. CDR3 coding DNA: TGTGCCTGGGCCCATTTAGGACAAGCTAACTATGGCTACACCTTC.

The chain uses TRBV5-4 and TRBJ2-5, with 8 nucleotides matching TRBD1. Germline trimming cut 1 base from V and 4 bases from J; bases unmatched to any gene: 3. The CDR3 is made up of 14 amino acids. Germline CDR1 is SGHNT and CDR2 is YYREEE (reference sequence). In DNA form, the CDR3 reads TGTGCCAGCAGCTTGCGGACAGGGCCAGAGACCCAGTACTTC. This codes for CASSLRTGPETQYF. The full variable domain, rest sourced from reference TRBV5-4 and TRBJ2-5, is ETGVTQSPTHLIKTRGQQVTLRCSSQSGHNTVSWYQQALGQGPQFIFQYYREEENGRGNFPPRFSGLQFPNYSSELNVNALELDDSALYLCASSLRTGPETQYFGPGTRLLVL.

The rearrangement links TRBV5-5 to TRBJ1-2; D unresolved. The CDR3 has 14 amino acids. V was trimmed by 0 bases and J by 6 bases, leaving 12 bases between them. Per germline, CDR1 SGHKS and CDR2 YYEKEE (reference sequence). The CDR3: CASSLGSGLDGYTF. In DNA form, the CDR3 reads TGTGCCAGCAGCTTGGGGAGCGGACTGGATGGCTACACCTTC.

The chain is built from TRBV3-1 (or the pseudogene TRBV3-2) and TRBJ2-2, with unresolved D. Trimming stripped 1 base from V and 3 bases from J, with 6 bases between. CDR3 length: 14 residues. Germline V gene lookup returns CDR1 LGHDT and CDR2 YNNKEL (reference sequence). CDR3 DNA sequence: TGTGCCAGCAGCCAAGTGCGGCACACCGGGGAGCTGTTTTTT. Encoded protein: CASSQVRHTGELFF.